The 24 T cell receptor beta chains in this list originate from one sample, sequenced in a study of shared clonotypes between healthy human individuals. Profiling relied on immunoSEQ multiplex PCR, and the TCRdb table lists in-frame clones only, not all of them. The data contain approximately 710,000 clones, 90% of them singletons. Input material: memory CD8+ T cells from PBMCs. Subset of the sample: CD45RO+ cells pooled with CCR7-negative TemRA cells. All receptors come from a man between 18 and 29 years old in good health. Some clones in this sample may be carry-over from other donors' samples.

The chain joins TRBV27 to TRBJ2-5; D is ambiguous. The ends were cut back, 8 bases at V and 3 bases at J, with 13 bases in the middle. CDR3 length equals 13 residues. In germline, CDR1 is MNHEY, CDR2 SMNVEV (reference sequence). The chain's CDR3 is CASGLPLKETQYF. DNA of the CDR3: TGTGCCAGCGGCCTTCCCCTCAAAGAGACCCAGTACTTC.

V gene TRBV11-2 combines with J gene TRBJ2-3; 9 bases map to TRBD2. Per the germline V gene, CDR1 is SGHAT and CDR2 is FQNNGV. V lost 5 bases, J lost 3 bases, and 15 bases stayed unmatched. This CDR3 comprises 18 residues. The chain's CDR3 is CASSPRPPPSGITDTQYF. The CDR3 bases are TGTGCCAGCAGCCCCAGACCGCCGCCTAGCGGGATAACAGATACGCAGTATTTT.

V is TRBV9 and J is TRBJ2-7; possibly TRBD1 or TRBD2 for D (5 bases each). Trimming cost V 5 bases and J 0 bases, with 15 bases left between them. Germline V CDR1 and CDR2: SGDLS, YYNGEE. The CDR3 totals 15 residues. The CDR3 region has the DNA TGTGCCAGCAGTGGGGGAGCAGGAAGCTCCTACGAGCAGTACTTC. Protein product: CASSGGAGSSYEQYF.

The genes are TRBV4-3 and TRBJ2-2, with 8 nucleotides matching TRBD1. CDR1 is LGHNA, CDR2 YSLEER, per germline. V lost 1 base to trimming and J lost 6 bases; unmatched junction nucleotides: 4. This CDR3 is built from 15 residues. The CDR3 here is CASSQGPGGSGELFF. The CDR3 DNA reads TGCGCCAGCAGCCAAGGTCCAGGGGGCTCCGGGGAGCTGTTTTTT.

The chain couples TRBV5-6 to TRBJ2-1, with TRBD1 matching over 9 bases. V was clipped by 4 bases and J by 6 bases; unmatched bases: 8. Germline assignment: CDR1 SGHDT and CDR2 YYEEEE. CDR3 size: 15 residues. The CDR3: CASSAAGTGLNEQFF. CDR3 sequence (DNA): TGTGCCAGCAGCGCAGCCGGGACAGGGCTCAATGAGCAGTTCTTC.

The chain employs TRBV15 and TRBJ2-7; D unresolved. Germline lookup yields CDR1 LNHNV and CDR2 YYDKDF (reference sequence). Trimming removed 1 base from V and 3 bases from J, with 7 bases in between. The CDR3 has 13 amino acids. This CDR3 reads CATSRVTRYEQYF. The CDR3 DNA reads TGTGCCACCAGCAGAGTCACGCGCTACGAGCAGTACTTC.

The chain recombines TRBV7-9 with TRBJ1-3; D is perhaps TRBD1 (5 bases). Per germline, CDR1 SEHNR and CDR2 FQNEAQ (reference sequence). The V and J ends lost 5 bases and 0 bases respectively, with 17 bases between them. This CDR3 has 17 residues. CDR3 coding DNA: TGTGCCAGCAGCCCCCATCCAGGGCTTAGCTCTGGAAACACCATATATTTT. This translates into CASSPHPGLSSGNTIYF. The full variable domain, its missing parts supplied by reference TRBV7-9 and TRBJ1-3, is DTGVSQNPRHKITKRGQNVTFRCDPISEHNRLYWYRQTLGQGPEFLTYFQNEAQLEKSRLLSDRFSAERPKGSFSTLEIQRTEQGDSAMYLCASSPHPGLSSGNTIYFGEGSWLTVV.

The chain couples TRBV19 to TRBJ2-1, with 9 bases matching TRBD2. The germline gives CDR1 LNHDA, CDR2 SQIVND (reference sequence). With 3 bases clipped from V and 4 bases from J, the junction kept 13 bases outside the gene matches. The length of the CDR3 is 18 residues. The CDR3 sequence: CASSIKGILAGLYNEQFF. CDR3 nucleotide sequence: TGTGCCAGTAGTATTAAGGGTATTCTAGCGGGATTATACAATGAGCAGTTCTTC.

V is TRBV27 and J is TRBJ2-3; D not resolved. Germline assignment: CDR1 MNHEY and CDR2 SMNVEV (reference sequence). The ends were cut back, 4 bases at V and 0 bases at J, with 11 bases in the middle. CDR3 length: 15 residues. This CDR3 reads CASSSLDSSTDTQYF. CDR3 in DNA: TGTGCCAGCAGTTCGCTAGACTCCAGCACAGATACGCAGTATTTT.

This chain joins TRBV28 and TRBJ1-5, with no clear D. Trimming took 5 bases from V and 0 from J, leaving 14 bases between them. The CDR3 loop spans 16 amino acids. In germline, CDR1 is MDHEN, CDR2 SYDVKM. The CDR3: CASSDIYLNSNQPQHF. DNA for the CDR3: TGTGCCAGCAGTGACATCTATCTTAATAGCAATCAGCCCCAGCATTTT.

This clone was recorded once. The chain joins TRBV4-1 to TRBJ2-2; 8 bases are a match to TRBD2. The CDR3 is 17 amino acids. The V gene end was trimmed by 3 bases and the J gene end by 6 bases; junction bases not matched to a gene: 12. Germline V gene data show CDR1 as MGHRA and CDR2 as YSYEKL. This CDR3 reads CASSQARAGVSAGELFF. CDR3 coding DNA: TGCGCCAGCAGCCAGGCCCGAGCGGGGGTGTCGGCCGGGGAGCTGTTTTTT.

V gene TRBV5-1 combines with J gene TRBJ2-1, with a tentative D call TRBD2 (5 bases). V was trimmed by 0 bases and J by 3 bases, leaving 13 bases between them. Germline V gene data show CDR1 as SGHRS and CDR2 as YFSETQ. CDR3 length equals 16 residues. The CDR3 DNA sequence: TGCGCCAGCAGCTTGGGACCGGGAACTATCTACAATGAGCAGTTCTTC. Translated, it gives CASSLGPGTIYNEQFF.

This clone appeared once. This chain uses TRBV6-5 with TRBJ2-7; D possibly matches TRBD1 or TRBD2 (5 bases each). The V and J ends lost 8 bases and 2 bases respectively, with 19 bases between them. The length of the CDR3 is 15 residues. In germline, CDR1 is MNHEY, CDR2 SVGAGI. CDR3 in DNA: TGTGCCAGCCAAGGGCATGAGGGGAGAGCCTACGAGCAGTACTTC. This codes for CASQGHEGRAYEQYF.

V is TRBV4-2 and J is TRBJ2-5; TRBD2 matches at 7 bases. V shed 6 bases and J 2 bases; nucleotides not matched to a gene: 6. Germline lookup yields CDR1 LGHNA and CDR2 YNFKEQ. This CDR3 is built from 14 residues. The CDR3 loop is CASRAGLPQETQYF. CDR3 nucleotides: TGTGCCAGCAGGGCGGGACTACCTCAAGAGACCCAGTACTTC.

V and J are TRBV18 and TRBJ2-5, with D possibly matching TRBD1 (7 bases). This CDR3 spans 15 amino acids. CDR1 and CDR2 (germline): KGHSH, LQKENI. V was trimmed by 4 bases and J by 2 bases, leaving 14 bases between them. This CDR3 is CASSQARGVQETQYF. For the CDR3, the DNA is TGTGCCAGCTCACAAGCCAGGGGGGTTCAAGAGACCCAGTACTTC. Based on the CDR3 plus reference TRBV18 and TRBJ2-5, the full variable domain is NAGVMQNPRHLVRRRGQEARLRCSPMKGHSHVYWYRQLPEEGLKFMVYLQKENIIDESGMPKERFSAEFPKEGPSILRIQQVVRGDSAAYFCASSQARGVQETQYFGPGTRLLVL.

J is TRBJ2-1 and V is TRBV5-6; D possibly corresponds to TRBD1 (6 bases). The CDR3 length is 14 residues. V was pared by 0 bases and J by 7 bases, with 11 bases between. Germline V gives CDR1 SGHDT, CDR2 YYEEEE. In DNA form, the CDR3 reads TGTGCCAGCAGCTTGGAACCCCAGGGGAATGAGCAGTTCTTC. Translated, it gives CASSLEPQGNEQFF.

The rearrangement joins TRBV6-5 to TRBJ2-7; no clear D. Deletions cut 1 base from V and 6 bases from J, with 4 bases between. The germline V gene has CDR1 MNHEY and CDR2 SVGAGI. The CDR3 has 11 residues. In DNA form, the CDR3 reads TGTGCCAGCAGTTACTTCTCCGAGCAGTACTTC. This codes for CASSYFSEQYF.

This chain connects TRBV27 to TRBJ2-7; 9 bases are a match to TRBD1. V dropped 5 bases and J dropped 6; count of bases not matched to a gene: 8. There are 14 residues in the CDR3. From germline, CDR1 is MNHEY and CDR2 SMNVEV (reference sequence). In DNA, the CDR3 is TGTGCCAGCAGTCGCAGGACAGGGGCTCCCGAGCAGTACTTC. It encodes CASSRRTGAPEQYF.

CDR3 sequence: CASSESAARYSGNTIYF. The CDR3, as DNA: TGTGCCAGCAGTGAATCTGCCGCCCGGTACTCTGGAAACACCATATATTTT. V and J are TRBV6-1 and TRBJ1-3; D not certain. Trimming took 2 bases from V and 0 from J, leaving 14 bases between them. The CDR3 totals 17 residues. CDR1 is MNHNS and CDR2 is SASEGT in the germline V gene.

J is TRBJ1-1 and V is TRBV11-2, with no clear D. V was pared by 2 bases and J by 3 bases, with 16 bases between. The CDR3 runs 16 residues. Germline loops: CDR1 SGHAT, CDR2 FQNNGV. The CDR3, as DNA: TGTGCCAGCAGCTTAAGTAAGCGGAGGGCCGACACTGAAGCTTTCTTT. It encodes CASSLSKRRADTEAFF.

The chain links TRBV27 to TRBJ2-1; D remains unclear. The CDR3 loop spans 12 amino acids. The V end was cut by 8 bases, the J end by 6 bases, with 11 bases between. Germline-derived CDR1 and CDR2 are MNHEY and SMNVEV (reference sequence). The CDR3 sequence: CASLSRSNEQFF. The CDR3 DNA reads TGTGCCAGCTTGTCCAGGAGCAATGAGCAGTTCTTC.

The V call is TRBV27, the J call TRBJ2-1; 13 positions agree with TRBD2. This CDR3 is 16 amino acids long. Trimming at V came to 5 bases and at J to 6 bases, leaving 7 bases not matched to a gene. Germline V gene sequence: CDR1 MNHEY, CDR2 SMNVEV (reference sequence). The CDR3 coding sequence is TGTGCCAGCAGTCCAGGACTAGCGGGAGTTGTCAATGAGCAGTTCTTC. This encodes CASSPGLAGVVNEQFF.

This chain's CDR3 is CASSLEGRQPQHF. The CDR3 DNA sequence: TGTGCCAGCAGTTTAGAGGGGCGCCAGCCCCAGCATTTT. V and J are TRBV28 and TRBJ1-5, with D perhaps matching TRBD1 (5 bases). The V end lost 2 bases, the J end lost 7 bases, and 9 bases lay between the germline ends. The length of the CDR3 is 13 residues. The germline gives CDR1 MDHEN, CDR2 SYDVKM. Drawing the rest from reference TRBV28 and TRBJ1-5, the complete variable domain is DVKVTQSSRYLVKRTGEKVFLECVQDMDHENMFWYRQDPGLGLRLIYFSYDVKMKEKGDIPEGYSVSREKKERFSLILESASTNQTSMYLCASSLEGRQPQHFGDGTRLSIL.

The rearrangement joins TRBV7-9 to TRBJ1-2; D is ambiguous. V was shortened by 0 bases and J by 6 bases, with 5 bases between the two germline ends. CDR1 and CDR2 (germline): SEHNR, FQNEAQ (reference sequence). This CDR3 has 12 amino acids. The CDR3 DNA reads TGTGCCAGCAGCTTAGCCGGGGATGGCTACACCTTC. Translating it yields CASSLAGDGYTF.